This T cell receptor beta chain was captured in a study of radiotherapy plus CTLA-4 blockade in lung cancer (dated by TCRdb to 2017 to 2018). With respect to the entire study: Objective responses occurred in approximately 19% of enrolled patients, and about 33% achieved disease control. Study-level results and caveats: After treatment with radiotherapy and ipilimumab, TCR clones that originated in tumors expanded in peripheral blood. The strongest predictors of response, as reported, were early dynamic changes in blood T cell clones along with a rise in serum interferon-beta after radiation.

In the case of this clone: The antigen this receptor binds is unknown. Base qualities are missing; no much larger clone stands one base away.

From cysteine to phenylalanine, the CDR3 is 15 amino acids long. Kept here is only the CDR3 DNA, which spans 45 bases and is read in frame from base 1. V is cut by 0 bases and J by 4 bases, and the space between the germline ends is 12 bases. As encoded in the germline V gene, CDR1 is SGHTA while CDR2 is FQGTGA. Focal radiation therapy combined with CTLA-4 blockade (ipilimumab) was tested in patients with chemo-refractory metastatic non-small-cell lung cancer. Library preparation used the immunoSEQ multiplex PCR assay. TCRdb took over this immuneACCESS table, retaining in-frame rearrangements with V and J assigned. Such tables are incomplete; in checked studies, under half of the missing clones stem from an unresolved V gene, and the remainder is unexplained. Across this sample there are roughly 110,000 clones, with more than 75% seen only once. The ten biggest clones cover approximately 2.5% of the sample.

The sequenced sample was peripheral blood, obtained from a patient treated with radiotherapy plus ipilimumab. The chain links TRBV7-3 with TRBJ1-1, and possibly TRBD1, on 5 matching bases. This receptor was identified in a human donor with non-small cell lung cancer that progressed on radiotherapy plus ipilimumab. Some clones in this sample may be carry-over from other donors' samples. The CDR3 reads as follows: CASSLTGGGTTEAFF. The DNA sequence is TGTGCCAGCAGCTTAACGGGTGGGGGTACCACTGAAGCTTTCTTT.